These 24 T cell receptor beta chains came from one sample sequenced in a study of shared clonotypes between healthy human individuals. The assay was immunoSEQ multiplex PCR, and TCRdb's table has in-frame clones only and misses some. The data show about 640,000 clones, with about three quarters seen just once and approximately 2% held by the top ten. Sample: memory CD4+ T cells sorted from blood. Subset defined: CD45RA-negative fraction. Receptor source: a woman between 25 and 40 years old in good health.

The CDR3 DNA reads TGCGCCAGCAGCTTCGGACAGGGGGGTTATGGCTACACCTTC. The encoded protein is CASSFGQGGYGYTF. The J gene is TRBJ1-2, the V gene TRBV5-1; 10 bases align to TRBD1. J gave up 5 bases and V 2 bases, and 3 bases lay outside the gene matches. Germline CDR1 SGHRS, CDR2 YFSETQ. The CDR3 is 14 residues long.

This clone came up a few times. This chain connects TRBV7-6 to TRBJ2-3; possible D gene TRBD2, 6 bases. The V gene's germline CDR1 is SGHVS and CDR2 FNYEAQ. The V end lost 5 bases, the J end lost 2 bases, and 17 bases lay between the germline ends. This CDR3 region has 16 residues. As DNA, the CDR3 is TGTGCCAGCAGCCCCCTTCCCCGGGGGAACACAGATACGCAGTATTTT. Translated, it gives CASSPLPRGNTDTQYF.

This sequence joins TRBV28 and TRBJ2-1; 8 positions agree with TRBD1. The J segment lost 6 bases and the V segment lost 5 bases, leaving 6 bases of the junction unmatched. The germline V gene encodes CDR1 MDHEN and CDR2 SYDVKM. The CDR3 spans 14 residues. The CDR3 region has the DNA TGTGCCAGCAGTCTACCAGACAGGGGCAATGAGCAGTTCTTC. Protein product: CASSLPDRGNEQFF.

This clone appeared a few times. The chain couples TRBV18 to TRBJ2-3; 7 nucleotides agree with TRBD2. Germline loops: CDR1 KGHSH, CDR2 LQKENI. The CDR3 has 15 amino acids. V shed 0 bases, J shed 4 bases, and the junction held 4 bases outside the gene matches. Here the CDR3 DNA reads TGTGCCAGCTCACCACCGGCGGGAGTTGCAGATACGCAGTATTTT. Protein: CASSPPAGVADTQYF.

This chain uses TRBV9 with TRBJ2-2; 7 positions agree with TRBD2. Germline CDR1 and CDR2: SGDLS and YYNGEE. J was trimmed by 4 bases and V by 2 bases; bases with no gene match: 8. The CDR3 is 16 residues long. CDR3 coding DNA: TGTGCCAGCAGCGTTCGAGGACTAGGAGTCACCGGGGAGCTGTTTTTT. It specifies CASSVRGLGVTGELFF.

The chain couples TRBV27 to TRBJ2-5, with 7 bases that match TRBD1. Germline V CDR1 and CDR2: MNHEY, SMNVEV (reference sequence). The V and J ends lost 6 bases and 3 bases, in that order; junction bases with no gene match: 7. The CDR3 sequence is 14 residues long. DNA for the CDR3: TGTGCCAGCAGATCACAGGGGTCGGAAGAGACCCAGTACTTC. Its protein is CASRSQGSEETQYF.

CDR3 DNA sequence: TGTGCCACCAGCAGAGAACTCGTAAGGCACGAGCAGTACTTC. This encodes CATSRELVRHEQYF. The chain couples TRBV15 to TRBJ2-7; no firm D call. Germline-derived CDR1 and CDR2 are LNHNV and YYDKDF (reference sequence). V was clipped by 0 bases and J by 5 bases, with 11 bases between them. The CDR3 runs to 14 residues.

V is TRBV10-2 and J is TRBJ1-1; 7 nucleotides align to TRBD1. The CDR3 has 14 amino acids. Germline values: CDR1 WSHSY, CDR2 SAAADI. The V gene end was trimmed by 6 bases and the J gene end by 7 bases; junction bases not matched to a gene: 11. The CDR3 sequence is CASSGTVRGSEAFF. The CDR3 nucleotides read TGCGCCAGCAGCGGGACAGTGAGGGGGAGTGAAGCTTTCTTT.

This clone has a single count. V and J are TRBV13 and TRBJ2-1; 12 positions match TRBD1. Germline CDR1 is PRHDT and CDR2 is FYEKMQ (reference sequence). The CDR3 has 15 residues. V gave up 5 bases and J gave up 6 bases; unmatched junction bases: 5. The DNA of the CDR3 is TGTGCCAGCAGCCCGCGGGACAGGGGGCGCAATGAGCAGTTCTTC. Its translation: CASSPRDRGRNEQFF. Combining the CDR3 with reference TRBV13 and TRBJ2-1 gives the whole variable domain AAGVIQSPRHLIKEKRETATLKCYPIPRHDTVYWYQQGPGQDPQFLISFYEKMQSDKGSIPDRFSAQQFSDYHSELNMSSLELGDSALYFCASSPRDRGRNEQFFGPGTRLTVL.

The DNA for the CDR3 is TGTGCCAGCAGATCAGGGACTTCTCAAGAGACCCAGTACTTC. This gives the protein CASRSGTSQETQYF. This chain connects TRBV7-8 to TRBJ2-5; perhaps TRBD2 as D (6 bases). The CDR3 runs to 14 residues. With 6 bases removed from V and 2 bases from J, the gap between germline ends came to 13 bases. The germline CDR1 and CDR2 sequences are SGHVS and FQNEAQ.

The V gene is TRBV30, the J gene TRBJ2-3, with TRBD2 matching over 8 bases. V shed 7 bases, J shed 4 bases, and the junction held 13 bases outside the gene matches. In germline, CDR1 is GTSNPN, CDR2 SVGIG (reference sequence). This CDR3 has 15 amino acids. DNA for the CDR3: TGTGCCTCCTCAACGAACGGGAGGGCCGCAGATACGCAGTATTTT. Its translation is CASSTNGRAADTQYF.

Concerning this clone: The sample carries other DNA sequences with the same CDR3. The chain recombines TRBV18 with TRBJ2-3; D might be TRBD2 (6 bases). The CDR3 has 15 residues. In germline, CDR1 is KGHSH, CDR2 LQKENI. Trimming took 3 bases from V and 1 from J, leaving 11 bases between them. The CDR3 bases are TGTGCCAGCTCACCTACATTAGCGGGCACAGATACGCAGTATTTT. Protein: CASSPTLAGTDTQYF.

The chain has TRBV13 and TRBJ2-3; maybe TRBD2 (6 bases). Germline V gene sequence: CDR1 PRHDT, CDR2 FYEKMQ (reference sequence). The CDR3 is 14 amino acids. With 2 bases removed from V and 5 bases from J, the gap between germline ends came to 11 bases. The CDR3 loop is CASSLLHSGDTQYF. The CDR3 DNA follows: TGTGCCAGCAGCTTACTCCATAGCGGAGATACGCAGTATTTT.

This clone was picked up many times. The CDR3 reads CASSTEGLSNQPQHF. The CDR3 nucleotides are TGTGCCAGTAGTACCGAGGGACTGAGCAATCAGCCCCAGCATTTT. The chain uses TRBV19 and TRBJ1-5; the D gene is possibly TRBD1 (5 bases). V lost 4 bases, J lost 1 base, and 11 bases lay in between. The CDR3 is 15 residues long. Germline V lookup: CDR1 LNHDA, CDR2 SQIVND (reference sequence).

V is TRBV6-5 and J is TRBJ2-6, with 7 positions matching TRBD1. This CDR3 has 14 residues. Germline CDR1 is MNHEY and CDR2 is SVGAGI. J was trimmed by 2 bases and V by 5 bases; bases with no gene match: 0. CDR3 loop: CASSTGAGANVLTF. The CDR3, as DNA: TGTGCCAGCAGTACAGGGGCTGGGGCCAACGTCCTGACTTTC.

The chain uses TRBV7-9 and TRBJ1-3; D is unresolved. Per germline, CDR1 SEHNR and CDR2 FQNEAQ (reference sequence). This CDR3 has 14 residues. V was pared by 0 bases and J by 4 bases, with 7 bases between. The CDR3 spells CASSLAAGGNTIYF. The CDR3 DNA reads TGTGCCAGCAGCTTAGCCGCGGGGGGAAACACCATATATTTT.

The chain has TRBV6-5 and TRBJ1-1; D is unresolved. V was pared by 8 bases and J by 1 base, with 17 bases between. The CDR3 length is 15 residues. CDR1 and CDR2 from the germline V gene are MNHEY and SVGAGI. CDR3 bases: TGTGCCAGCCAGACGGAACAGCGATCGAACACTGAAGCTTTCTTT. Translation gives CASQTEQRSNTEAFF.

The CDR3 DNA reads as TGCAGTGCTAGTCCCCTCACTGAAGCTTTCTTT. Translated, it gives CSASPLTEAFF. V usage is TRBV20-1 and J usage is TRBJ1-1; D remains unclear. The CDR3 spans 11 residues. V dropped 3 bases and J dropped 4 bases, with 6 bases sitting between them. The germline V gene encodes CDR1 DFQATT and CDR2 SNEGSKA (reference sequence).

This clone was recorded a few times. This CDR3 reads CASSLGLAGVFF. In nucleotides, the CDR3 is TGTGCCAGTAGTTTAGGACTAGCGGGAGTGTTCTTC. The V call is TRBV19, the J call TRBJ2-1, with 13 positions matching TRBD2. There are 12 residues in the CDR3. Germline assignment: CDR1 LNHDA and CDR2 SQIVND (reference sequence). The J segment lost 15 bases and the V segment lost 5 bases, leaving 4 bases of the junction unmatched.

The gene calls are TRBV7-3 and TRBJ2-5; D gene unclear. The CDR3 has 14 residues. The germline V gene has CDR1 SGHTA and CDR2 FQGTGA. The V and J ends lost 1 base and 0 bases respectively, with 6 bases between them. CDR3 sequence: CASSLNGNQETQYF. The DNA of the CDR3 is TGTGCCAGCAGCTTAAATGGCAACCAAGAGACCCAGTACTTC. Variable domain in full (rest from reference TRBV7-3 and TRBJ2-5): GAGVSQTPSNKVTEKGKYVELRCDPISGHTALYWYRQSLGQGPEFLIYFQGTGAADDSGLPNDRFFAVRPEGSVSTLKIQRTERGDSAVYLCASSLNGNQETQYFGPGTRLLVL.

This chain links TRBV7-3 with TRBJ2-5, with D perhaps TRBD2 (6 bases). V was shortened by 5 bases and J by 5 bases, with 12 bases between the two germline ends. Germline V gene lookup returns CDR1 SGHTA and CDR2 FQGTGA. The CDR3 length is 13 residues. CDR3 region: CASSLGRFETQYF. The CDR3 bases are TGTGCCAGCAGCCTAGGGAGGTTTGAGACCCAGTACTTC.

The chain uses TRBV18 and TRBJ2-1; 7 bases map to TRBD1. Trimming cost V 4 bases and J 5 bases; bases outside gene matches: 11. The CDR3 has 16 residues. CDR1 KGHSH and CDR2 LQKENI come from the germline V gene. The CDR3 protein is CASSQQQGMANNEQFF. The CDR3 region has the DNA TGTGCCAGCTCACAACAACAGGGGATGGCCAACAATGAGCAGTTCTTC.

The chain joins TRBV5-6 to TRBJ1-1; no firm D call. Between the trimmed V and J ends, which lost 4 bases and 1 base, there was a span of 8 bases. This CDR3 has 13 amino acids. Germline values: CDR1 SGHDT, CDR2 YYEEEE. The CDR3 DNA reads TGTGCCAGCAGCCTCCGTTGGAACACTGAAGCTTTCTTT. Protein: CASSLRWNTEAFF.

The chain recombines TRBV6-1 with TRBJ1-2; D unclear. Germline CDR1 MNHNS, CDR2 SASEGT. The germline V and J ends were trimmed by 4 bases and 4 bases, with 10 bases remaining between them. The CDR3 contains 13 residues. The CDR3 loop reads CASSVPWTYGYTF. As DNA, the CDR3 is TGTGCCAGCAGTGTACCCTGGACCTATGGCTACACCTTC.